One sample yielded the 19 T cell receptor beta chains listed below, sequenced in a study of regulatory T cells in long-lasting Graves disease. Investigators prepared the TCR beta libraries by applying iRepertoire HTBI primers and Arm-PCR of CDR3 regions. TCRdb called the multiplex PCR reads again in MiXCR, with one record for every CDR3 protein. The sample records hundreds of thousands of distinct CDR3 sequences, approximately 22% being singletons. Noted time point: persistent/refractory GD, antithyroid drugs over 5 years with positive TRAb. PBMCs provided the RNA from which the TCR library was made. This sample comprised peripheral blood mononuclear cells (PBMCs), obtained when the disease was refractory, from a patient treated with antithyroid drugs. The receptor source for this set is a female donor with Graves disease.

In this sample, this clonotype turned up a few times. This chain connects TRBV20-1 to TRBJ2-2; 15 bases map to TRBD2. V lost 5 bases to trimming and J lost 7 bases; unmatched junction nucleotides: 5. Germline V CDR1 and CDR2: DFQATT, SNEGSKA (reference sequence). The CDR3 contains 15 residues. This CDR3 is CSARGLAGGVGELFF. The CDR3 DNA reads TGCAGTGCTCGAGGACTAGCGGGGGGGGTCGGGGAGCTGTTTTTT.

The chain joins TRBV3-1 to TRBJ2-7; D is unclear. Trimming cost V 3 bases and J 4 bases, with 10 bases left between them. Looked up from germline, CDR1 is LGHDT and CDR2 is YNNKEL (reference sequence). The CDR3 has 13 residues. CDR3 sequence reads: CASSHKEEYEQYF. The CDR3 DNA reads TGTGCCAGCAGCCACAAAGAGGAGTACGAGCAGTACTTC.

This clonotype was recorded a few times. This chain joins TRBV24-1 and TRBJ2-2, with D perhaps TRBD2 (6 bases). Trimming left V 10 bases short and J 3 bases short, with 11 bases between. The CDR3 length is 13 residues. Germline V lookup: CDR1 KGHDR, CDR2 SFDVKD. The CDR3: CATRDPDTGELFF. For the CDR3, the DNA is TGTGCCACGCGGGACCCAGACACCGGGGAGCTGTTTTTT.

This clonotype was detected many times. The V call is TRBV6-1, the J call TRBJ2-2; D may correspond to TRBD1 or TRBD2 (6 bases each). The CDR3 runs to 16 residues. Germline values: CDR1 MNHNS, CDR2 SASEGT. With 6 bases removed from V and 1 base from J, the gap between germline ends came to 15 bases. This CDR3 is CASRPRKGGNTGELFF. In nucleotides, the CDR3 is TGTGCCAGCAGGCCCAGAAAGGGGGGGAACACCGGGGAGCTGTTTTTT.

J is TRBJ1-2 and V is TRBV7-2, with TRBD1 matching over 9 bases. This CDR3 has 15 residues. Germline trimming cut 2 bases from V and 4 bases from J; bases unmatched to any gene: 5. Germline CDR1 is SGHTA and CDR2 is FQGNSA. CDR3 sequence (DNA): TGTGCCAGCAGCTTAACAGGGGGCAGTGCCTATGGCTACACCTTC. Encoded protein: CASSLTGGSAYGYTF. Supplemented by reference TRBV7-2 and TRBJ1-2, the full variable domain reads GAGVSQSPSNKVTEKGKDVELRCDPISGHTALYWYRQSLGQGLEFLIYFQGNSAPDKSGLPSDRFSAERTGGSVSTLTIQRTQQEDSAVYLCASSLTGGSAYGYTFGSGTRLTVV.

Concerning this clonotype: Its ends do not fully match the called genes, so a read error is possible. V usage is TRBV28 and J usage is TRBJ1-4, with 9 bases that match TRBD1. The CDR3 runs 16 residues. The germline gives CDR1 MDHEN, CDR2 SYDVKM. CDR3 nucleotides: TGTGTCAGCAGCACCGGGACAGGGTATTCGGATGAAAAACTGTTTTTT. Protein: CVSSTGTGYSDEKLFF.

As to this clonotype: The junction shows a germline mismatch at one end, possibly a read error. The V gene is TRBV5-1, the J gene TRBJ2-7, with TRBD1 identical over 8 bases. Per germline, CDR1 SGHRS and CDR2 YFSETQ. There are 12 residues in the CDR3. The CDR3 loop reads CASSFGGDRISF. The DNA for the CDR3 is TGCGCCAGCAGCTTCGGAGGGGACAGGATTTCCTTC.

This clonotype was counted at least ten times. The chain links TRBV12-3 or TRBV12-4 to TRBJ1-1; no clear D. This CDR3 spans 13 amino acids. V was shortened by 4 bases and J by 5 bases, with 11 bases between the two germline ends. CDR3 nucleotide sequence: TGTGCCAGCAGTTCCCGGACGGGTACTGAAGCTTTCTTT. It is translated as CASSSRTGTEAFF.

The CDR3 is CASSQGPLQDVTGELFF. The CDR3 DNA is TGTGCCAGCAGCCAAGGCCCGCTACAGGATGTCACCGGGGAGCTGTTTTTT. The V gene is TRBV14, the J gene TRBJ2-2; a possible D gene is TRBD1 (5 bases). The CDR3 runs to 17 residues. V was shortened by 1 base and J by 4 bases, with 16 bases between the two germline ends. Germline V gene data show CDR1 as SGHDN and CDR2 as FVKESK.

This clonotype occurred many times. This chain joins TRBV7-2 and TRBJ2-7, with TRBD1 matching over 7 bases. From germline, CDR1 is SGHTA and CDR2 FQGNSA. The CDR3 has 15 amino acids. With 1 base clipped from V and 2 bases from J, the junction kept 5 bases outside the gene matches. CDR3 in amino acids: CASSLEGGYAYEQYF. DNA for the CDR3: TGTGCCAGCAGCTTAGAAGGGGGCTATGCCTACGAGCAGTACTTC.

In the case of this clonotype: This may come from a read error, since a much larger clone is one base off. The chain links TRBV7-9 to TRBJ2-5; D not resolved. The CDR3 totals 14 residues. Germline V gene sequence: CDR1 SEHNR, CDR2 FQNEAQ (reference sequence). CDR3 in DNA: TGTGCCGGCAGCCCCCGTGACACTAAAGAGACCCAGTACTTC. Protein: CAGSPRDTKETQYF. Together with reference TRBV7-9 and TRBJ2-5, the CDR3 gives the full variable domain: DTGVSQNPRHKITKRGQNVTFRCDPISEHNRLYWYRQTLGQGPEFLTYFQNEAQLEKSRLLSDRFSAERPKGSFSTLEIQRTEQGDSAMYLCAGSPRDTKETQYFGPGTRLLVL.

Ten or more counts support this clonotype. The CDR3 sequence is CASSFPGGPETQYF. The CDR3, as DNA: TGTGCCAGCAGCTTCCCGGGAGGGCCAGAGACCCAGTACTTC. The chain combines TRBV11-3 with TRBJ2-5; 8 bases fit TRBD2. Germline V CDR1 and CDR2: SGHNT, YENEEA. The CDR3 is made up of 14 amino acids. V trimming: 3 bases; J trimming: 4 bases; junction bases outside the gene matches: 4. Full variable domain (rest looked up from reference TRBV11-3 and TRBJ2-5): EAGVVQSPRYKIIEKKQPVAFWCNPISGHNTLYWYLQNLGQGPELLIRYENEEAVDDSQLPKDRFSAERLKGVDSTLKIQPAELGDSAVYLCASSFPGGPETQYFGPGTRLLVL.

This clonotype was counted many times. The V gene is TRBV12-3 or TRBV12-4, the J gene TRBJ1-1; a possible D gene is TRBD1 (5 bases). With 7 bases removed from V and 0 bases from J, the gap between germline ends came to 12 bases. The CDR3 is 14 residues long. The CDR3 spells CASKRDGMNTEAFF. CDR3 DNA sequence: TGTGCCAGCAAAAGGGACGGTATGAACACTGAAGCTTTCTTT.

This clonotype was seen repeatedly, ten times or more. The chain combines TRBV24-1 with TRBJ2-5; weak D call: TRBD1 (5 bases). Germline CDR1 is KGHDR and CDR2 is SFDVKD. The V end lost 3 bases, the J end lost 1 base, and 8 bases lay between the germline ends. The CDR3 consists of 14 residues. CDR3 residues: CATSDPTAQETQYF. CDR3 nucleotides: TGTGCCACCAGTGATCCGACAGCCCAAGAGACCCAGTACTTC.

The rearrangement joins TRBV6-2 or TRBV6-3 to TRBJ2-2; the D gene is possibly TRBD1 (6 bases). Trimming pared 3 bases from V and 4 bases from J, leaving 15 bases between. Germline CDR1 MNHEY, CDR2 SVGEGT. The length of the CDR3 is 16 residues. In DNA, the CDR3 is TGTGCCAGCAGTTATATCAGGACAGACCCCACCGGGGAGCTGTTTTTT. It encodes CASSYIRTDPTGELFF.

The rearrangement joins TRBV7-2 to TRBJ2-2; 8 bases are a match to TRBD2. Germline CDR1 reads SGHTA; CDR2 reads FQGNSA. The V and J ends lost 7 bases and 1 base, in that order; junction bases with no gene match: 2. The CDR3 is 14 residues long. The CDR3 region has the DNA TGTGCCAGCAAAACTAGCGGGAACACCGGGGAGCTGTTTTTT. It is translated as CASKTSGNTGELFF.

The table lists this clonotype with many counts. V and J are TRBV7-8 and TRBJ1-4; D remains unclear. The V end was cut by 4 bases, the J end by 0 bases, with 12 bases between. The germline V gene encodes CDR1 SGHVS and CDR2 FQNEAQ. The CDR3 extends over 16 amino acids. The CDR3 spells CASSSILGATNEKLFF. The CDR3 bases are TGTGCCAGCAGCTCGATTCTCGGAGCAACTAATGAAAAACTGTTTTTT.

This clonotype came up many times. The gene calls are TRBV11-1 and TRBJ1-2; possible D gene TRBD1, 5 bases. Germline values: CDR1 SGHAT, CDR2 FQDESV (reference sequence). V dropped 5 bases and J dropped 1 base, with 11 bases sitting between them. CDR3 length: 14 amino acids. CDR3: CASSIDSLNYGYTF. Written as DNA, the CDR3 is TGTGCCAGCAGCATAGACAGCCTTAACTATGGCTACACCTTC.

This clonotype has only one observation. A much more abundant neighbour one base away suggests this may be a read error. The chain uses TRBV7-2 and TRBJ1-2; D not certain. Germline lookup yields CDR1 SGHTA and CDR2 FQGNSA. Deletions cut 0 bases from V and 12 bases from J, with 26 bases between. There are 17 residues in the CDR3. The CDR3 is CASSLALYNGGRRGHTF. CDR3 in DNA: TGTGCCAGCAGCTTAGCGCTATACAACGGTGGGCGGCGAGGCCACACCTTC.